Listed below are T cell receptor beta chains from one sample, sequenced in a study of neurological immune-mediated disorders. TCRdb used MiXCR to reprocess the 5' RACE reads, holding one entry per CDR3 protein. The sample has some 49,000 distinct CDR3 sequences, 9% to 10% seen once. The sequenced sample consisted of PBMCs. The receptors were sampled from a woman aged 40 to 50 in good health. The CDR3 runs from the conserved cysteine through the conserved F or W. Each record gives: V gene, clone size, CDR3 protein. Where a row states a size, it is once, few, many or the class of an expanded clone; other rows omit it.

>TRBV20-1|many
CSATPLGGRGETQYF
>TRBV6-2/TRBV6-3|many
CASMDGPPANYGYTF
>TRBV20-1|NA
CSAPPLGGRNTEAFF
>TRBV7-2|many
CASTPGQSNTEAFF
>TRBV5-1|many
CASSLTASTRNTEAFF
>TRBV5-4|many
CASSLGTSGSGGDTQYF
>TRBV5-1|many
CASSPLTGTSTDTQYF
>TRBV20-1|many
CSAGARQFF
>TRBV3-1|few
CASSQRDYQETQYF
>TRBV25-1|many
CASSEGIGAGGRYSPLHF
>TRBV3-1|many
CASSQRTASYEQYF
>TRBV7-6|NA
CVSSLGYSYNEQFF
>TRBV7-8|many
CASSPASLAEAFF
>TRBV5-6|many
CASSPRGAQTQYF
>TRBV5-6|many
CASSLTDRARGYTF
>TRBV12-3/TRBV12-4|NA
CASSFSYRNQPQHF
>TRBV10-3|NA
CATLGRGHEQYF
>TRBV20-1|many
CSARARSVGANVLTF
>TRBV4-3|many
CASSQGRGIQETQYF
>TRBV25-1|many
CASSPSGGALAFF
>TRBV4-3|many
CASSQDIEVGSNQPQHF
>TRBV20-1|many
CSASGLAAGDTQYF
>TRBV7-8|many
CASSLASRAEEQYF
>TRBV7-2|many
CASSLGRGLAAYNEQFF
>TRBV10-2|many
CASGQQRAGTGELFF
>TRBV5-4|NA
CASSLAGGGLSGANVLTF
>TRBV7-2|many
CASSSRRDGYTF
>TRBV6-1|NA
CASSGQRYYTF
>TRBV7-2|many
CASSPPGSGGGSDTQYF
>TRBV20-1|many
CSAPGLAGVYEQYF
>TRBV6-5|many
CASSLQAGGPYNEQFF
>TRBV10-3|many
CAISDWGSDTGELFF
>TRBV20-1|medium-sized
CSAREDLDYEQFF
>TRBV14|many
CASSPVGGSTDTQYF
>TRBV5-1|many
CASSLGVGLNTEAFF